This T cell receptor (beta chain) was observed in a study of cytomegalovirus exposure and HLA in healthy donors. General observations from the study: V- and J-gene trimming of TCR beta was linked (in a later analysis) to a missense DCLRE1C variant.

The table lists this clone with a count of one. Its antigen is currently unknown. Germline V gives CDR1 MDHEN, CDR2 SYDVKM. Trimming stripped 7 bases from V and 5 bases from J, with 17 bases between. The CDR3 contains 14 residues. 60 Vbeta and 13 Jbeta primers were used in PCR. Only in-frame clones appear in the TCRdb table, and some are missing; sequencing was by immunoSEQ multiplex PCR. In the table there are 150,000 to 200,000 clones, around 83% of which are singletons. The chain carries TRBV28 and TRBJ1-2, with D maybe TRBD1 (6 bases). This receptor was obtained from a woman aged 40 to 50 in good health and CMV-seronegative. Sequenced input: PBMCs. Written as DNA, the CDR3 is TGTGCCAGCACTCGAAAGGGCCAGGGGTATGGCTACACCTTC. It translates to CASTRKGQGYGYTF.